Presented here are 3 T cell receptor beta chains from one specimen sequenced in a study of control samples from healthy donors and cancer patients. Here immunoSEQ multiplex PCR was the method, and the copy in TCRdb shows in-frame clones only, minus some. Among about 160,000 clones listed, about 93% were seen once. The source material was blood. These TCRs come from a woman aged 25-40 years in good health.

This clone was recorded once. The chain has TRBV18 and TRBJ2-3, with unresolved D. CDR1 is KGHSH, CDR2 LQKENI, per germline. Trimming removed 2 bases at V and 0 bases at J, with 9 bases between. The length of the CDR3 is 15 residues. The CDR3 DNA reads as TGTGCCAGCTCACCAGGGATCCGGAGCACAGATACGCAGTATTTT. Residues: CASSPGIRSTDTQYF.

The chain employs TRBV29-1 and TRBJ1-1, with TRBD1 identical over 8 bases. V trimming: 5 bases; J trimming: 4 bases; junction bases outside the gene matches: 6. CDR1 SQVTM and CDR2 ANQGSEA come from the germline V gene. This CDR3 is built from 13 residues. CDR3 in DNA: TGCAGCGTTTCAACAACAGGGGGCACTGAAGCTTTCTTT. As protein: CSVSTTGGTEAFF.

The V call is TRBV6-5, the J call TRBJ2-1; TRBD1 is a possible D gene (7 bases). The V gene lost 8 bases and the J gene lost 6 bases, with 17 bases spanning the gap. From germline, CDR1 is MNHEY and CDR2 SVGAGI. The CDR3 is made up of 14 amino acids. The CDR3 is CASQDDREVNEQFF. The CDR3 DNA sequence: TGTGCCAGCCAAGACGACAGGGAGGTCAATGAGCAGTTCTTC.